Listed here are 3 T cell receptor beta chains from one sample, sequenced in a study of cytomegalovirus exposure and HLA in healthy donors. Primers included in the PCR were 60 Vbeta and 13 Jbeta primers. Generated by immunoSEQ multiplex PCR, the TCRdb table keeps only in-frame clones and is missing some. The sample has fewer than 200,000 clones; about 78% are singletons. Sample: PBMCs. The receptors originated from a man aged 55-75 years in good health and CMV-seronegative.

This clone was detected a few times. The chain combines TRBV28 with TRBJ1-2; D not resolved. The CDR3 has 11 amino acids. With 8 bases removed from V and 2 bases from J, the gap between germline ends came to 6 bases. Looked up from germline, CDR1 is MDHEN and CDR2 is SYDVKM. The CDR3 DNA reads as TGTGCCAGCTACATGAACTATGGCTACACCTTC. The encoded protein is CASYMNYGYTF.

The CDR3 reads CASSPEGAGAYNEQFF. CDR3 nucleotides: TGTGCCAGCAGCCCAGAGGGAGCGGGGGCCTACAATGAGCAGTTCTTC. V is TRBV7-2 and J is TRBJ2-1, with 8 bases matching TRBD2. The CDR3 consists of 16 residues. CDR1 and CDR2 (germline): SGHTA, FQGNSA. V trimming: 5 bases; J trimming: 2 bases; junction bases outside the gene matches: 8.

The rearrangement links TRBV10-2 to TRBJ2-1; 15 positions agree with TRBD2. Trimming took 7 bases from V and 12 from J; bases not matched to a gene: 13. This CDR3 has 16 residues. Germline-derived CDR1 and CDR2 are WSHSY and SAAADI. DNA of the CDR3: TGCGCCAGCAAGGAAGGACTAGCGGGAGGGCCGGCCGGGCAGTTCTTC. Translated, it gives CASKEGLAGGPAGQFF.